Below are 3 T cell receptor beta chains sequenced from a single sample in a study of shared clonotypes between healthy human individuals. Only in-frame clones appear in the TCRdb table, and some are missing; sequencing was by immunoSEQ multiplex PCR. The sample has around 2,000,000 clones; roughly 94% are singletons. Naive CD8 cells lacked CD45RO and underwent positive selection for CCR7, leaving out terminally differentiated effector memory CD45RA+ cells. Sequencing input: naive CD8+ T cells sorted from blood. The receptors here all came from a man aged 18 to 35 in good health.

This chain connects TRBV5-6 to TRBJ2-1; 8 bases match TRBD2. J lost 6 bases, V lost 0 bases, and 5 bases had no gene match. The CDR3 runs to 15 residues. The germline V gene encodes CDR1 SGHDT and CDR2 YYEEEE. The CDR3 DNA is TGTGCCAGCAGCTTGGAACTAGCGGTCCGCAATGAGCAGTTCTTC. This translates into CASSLELAVRNEQFF.

V is TRBV5-1 and J is TRBJ2-7, with D perhaps given as TRBD1 or TRBD2 (5 bases each). Germline CDR1 SGHRS, CDR2 YFSETQ. Trimming cost V 2 bases and J 2 bases, with 11 bases left between them. CDR3 length equals 14 residues. The CDR3 reads CASSLGHGTYEQYF. CDR3 nucleotide sequence: TGCGCCAGCAGCTTAGGACACGGGACCTACGAGCAGTACTTC.

This chain links TRBV19 with TRBJ1-1; no clear D gene. CDR1 is LNHDA and CDR2 is SQIVND in the germline V gene (reference sequence). This CDR3 region has 11 residues. V was trimmed by 2 bases and J by 8 bases, leaving 6 bases between them. DNA for the CDR3: TGTGCCAGTAGTATAAGTCAAGAAGCTTTCTTT. It is translated as CASSISQEAFF.